This T cell receptor (beta chain) was sequenced for a study of identical twins. Study-wide results and caveats: Models came in too low on out-of-frame TCR alpha sharing in monozygotic twins. Insertions were reduced in abundant cord blood beta clonotypes but not in memory repertoires.

To note about this clonotype: The target antigen is unknown.

Donors uniformly comprised healthy Caucasians. The germline CDR1 and CDR2 sequences are MGHRA and YSYEKL. Trimming at V came to 7 bases and at J to 0 bases, leaving 6 bases not matched to a gene. The CDR3 runs to 15 residues. A template switching step contributed a universal primer site, while unique molecular identifiers were present in the cDNA. TCRdb reprocessed the 5' RACE reads with MiXCR, giving one entry per CDR3 protein. The table lists around 1.7 million distinct CDR3 sequences, more than 30% of them singletons. The V call is TRBV4-1, the J call TRBJ2-1; 7 nucleotides agree with TRBD2. Sequencing was done on a sample of cord blood. This clonotype was sampled from a newborn girl in good health. CDR3 loop: CASTPLAPSYNEQFF. The CDR3 DNA sequence: TGCGCCAGCACCCCACTAGCGCCCTCCTACAATGAGCAGTTCTTC.